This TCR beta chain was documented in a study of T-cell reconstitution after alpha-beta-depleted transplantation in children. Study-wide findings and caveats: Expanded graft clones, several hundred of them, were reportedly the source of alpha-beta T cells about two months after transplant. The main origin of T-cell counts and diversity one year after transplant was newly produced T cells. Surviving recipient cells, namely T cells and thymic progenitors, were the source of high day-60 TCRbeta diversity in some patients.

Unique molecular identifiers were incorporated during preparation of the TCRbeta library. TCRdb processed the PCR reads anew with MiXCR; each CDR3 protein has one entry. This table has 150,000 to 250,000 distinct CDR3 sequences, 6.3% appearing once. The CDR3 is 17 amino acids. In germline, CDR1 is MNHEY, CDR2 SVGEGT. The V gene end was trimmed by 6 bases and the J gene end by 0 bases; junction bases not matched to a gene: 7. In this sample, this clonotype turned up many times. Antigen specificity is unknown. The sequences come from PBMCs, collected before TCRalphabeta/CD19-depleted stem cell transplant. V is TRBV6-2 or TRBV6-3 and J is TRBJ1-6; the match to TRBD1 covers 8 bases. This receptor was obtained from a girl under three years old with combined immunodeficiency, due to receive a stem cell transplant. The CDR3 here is CASRNDRGSSYNSPLHF. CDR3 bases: TGTGCCAGCAGGAATGACAGGGGAAGCTCCTATAATTCACCCCTCCACTTT.